This TCR beta chain was captured by sequencing in a study of T cell changes during pregnancy in multiple sclerosis. This CDR3 comprises 12 residues. From germline, CDR1 is SGHDN and CDR2 FVKESK. V lost 2 bases and J lost 9, with 5 bases in between. Method: immunoSEQ multiplex PCR; TCRdb's copy keeps in-frame clones and lacks some. Of approximately 41,000 clones in the sample, roughly 89% were seen once. The material sequenced was CD4+ T cells from peripheral blood mononuclear cells, taken in the second trimester of pregnancy. The sequence derives from a female donor in good health, enrolled as a control in a pregnancy study. V gene TRBV14 combines with J gene TRBJ1-6, with D possibly TRBD1 on 5 matching bases. The CDR3 is CASSQQGSPLHF. The CDR3 DNA sequence: TGTGCCAGCAGCCAACAGGGTTCACCCCTCCACTTT.